These 31 T cell receptor beta chains were all obtained from the same sample, sequenced in a study of cytomegalovirus exposure and HLA in healthy donors. The PCR used 60 Vbeta and 13 Jbeta primers. Produced via immunoSEQ multiplex PCR; TCRdb's table is partial and in-frame only. The data contain tens of thousands of clones, roughly 72% of them singletons. Sequenced sample: PBMCs. These receptors were collected from a woman in her 50s in good health and CMV-seropositive.

The chain combines TRBV28 with TRBJ1-4; D remains ambiguous. Germline V lookup: CDR1 MDHEN, CDR2 SYDVKM. V lost 2 bases, J lost 8 bases, and 6 bases lay in between. The CDR3 has 12 residues. The CDR3 DNA sequence: TGTGCCAGCAGTTTAAACAAGGAAAAACTGTTTTTT. As protein: CASSLNKEKLFF.

The genes are TRBV5-6 and TRBJ2-5; 7 bases align to TRBD2. V was pared by 0 bases and J by 5 bases, with 10 bases of the junction left unmatched. CDR1 is SGHDT, CDR2 YYEEEE, per germline. This CDR3 region has 16 residues. CDR3: CASSLAERGREETQYF. CDR3 nucleotides: TGTGCCAGCAGCTTGGCTGAGCGGGGCCGCGAGGAGACCCAGTACTTC. Drawing the rest from reference TRBV5-6 and TRBJ2-5, the complete variable domain is DAGVTQSPTHLIKTRGQQVTLRCSPKSGHDTVSWYQQALGQGPQFIFQYYEEEERQRGNFPDRFSGHQFPNYSSELNVNALLLGDSALYLCASSLAERGREETQYFGPGTRLLVL.

CDR3 loop: CASSSTGLGGYGYTF. CDR3 coding DNA: TGTGCCAGCAGTTCGACAGGGTTAGGAGGGTATGGCTACACCTTC. The V and J genes are TRBV27 and TRBJ1-2; 7 bases map to TRBD1. The CDR3 consists of 15 residues. Trimming took 4 bases from V and 5 from J; bases not matched to a gene: 10. Germline loops: CDR1 MNHEY, CDR2 SMNVEV (reference sequence).

The rearrangement uses TRBV6-6 and TRBJ1-2; tentatively, D is TRBD1 (5 bases). V was clipped by 4 bases and J by 2 bases, with 5 bases between them. CDR3 length: 12 residues. Germline values: CDR1 MNHNY, CDR2 SVGAGI (reference sequence). CDR3 in amino acids: CASSSGNYGYTF. The CDR3, as DNA: TGTGCCAGCAGTTCAGGGAACTATGGCTACACCTTC.

This clone was found a few times. This chain links TRBV7-3 with TRBJ2-3; 10 bases are a match to TRBD2. Germline V lookup: CDR1 SGHTA, CDR2 FQGTGA. The length of the CDR3 is 16 residues. V gave up 3 bases and J gave up 5 bases; unmatched junction bases: 8. This CDR3 is CASSLIAGGGGDTQYF. The CDR3 nucleotides read TGTGCCAGCAGCTTGATAGCGGGGGGAGGTGGAGATACGCAGTATTTT.

The J gene is TRBJ2-5, the V gene TRBV5-1; 11 bases are shared with TRBD1. The junction had 4 bases not matched to a gene; V was cut back by 0 bases and J by 3 bases. CDR1 is SGHRS and CDR2 is YFSETQ in the germline V gene. This CDR3 spans 16 amino acids. The CDR3 region has the DNA TGCGCCAGCAGCTTGGGTGGACAGGGGGCCGAAGAGACCCAGTACTTC. Its translation is CASSLGGQGAEETQYF.

V usage is TRBV5-1 and J usage is TRBJ2-1; 9 bases align to TRBD1. Germline CDR1 reads SGHRS; CDR2 reads YFSETQ. Losses at the gene ends were 4 bases for V and 7 bases for J; bases not matched to a gene: 9. CDR3 length: 15 amino acids. The CDR3 nucleotides read TGCGCCAGCAGCCTCCCCGGGACAGGGCTGAATGAGCAGTTCTTC. It specifies CASSLPGTGLNEQFF.

The rearrangement uses TRBV11-1 and TRBJ2-7; TRBD1 matches at 8 bases. Unmatched junction bases numbered 14, after V lost 6 bases and J lost 4 bases. Germline lookup yields CDR1 SGHAT and CDR2 FQDESV (reference sequence). The CDR3 has 16 amino acids. For the CDR3, the DNA is TGTGCCAGCAGAAAAACAGCCGGGACAGGAGGTTACGAGCAGTACTTC. Its translation is CASRKTAGTGGYEQYF.

This chain links TRBV6-5 with TRBJ2-7; 8 nucleotides line up with TRBD2. Germline V lookup: CDR1 MNHEY, CDR2 SVGAGI. The CDR3 has 15 amino acids. The trim removed 1 base at V and 4 bases at J, leaving 6 bases unmatched. CDR3 residues: CASSYWAGGRYEQYF. The DNA for the CDR3 is TGTGCCAGCAGTTACTGGGCGGGAGGAAGGTACGAGCAGTACTTC.

This clone was seen a few times. The chain carries TRBV2 and TRBJ2-7, with D perhaps matching TRBD1 (5 bases). V dropped 6 bases and J dropped 4 bases, with 13 bases sitting between them. CDR3 length: 13 amino acids. Germline V gives CDR1 SNHLY, CDR2 FYNNEI. The CDR3 nucleotides are TGTGCCAGCAGCTGGGGCAGAGATTACGAGCAGTACTTC. It encodes CASSWGRDYEQYF.

The chain recombines TRBV6-1 with TRBJ1-5, with 7 bases aligning to TRBD1. This CDR3 comprises 13 residues. In germline, CDR1 is MNHNS, CDR2 SASEGT. Trimming removed 7 bases from V and 8 bases from J; junction bases left unmatched: 8. This CDR3 reads CASTNDRAKPQHF. The CDR3 region has the DNA TGTGCCAGCACCAACGACAGGGCTAAGCCCCAGCATTTT.

Only a few counts were recorded for this clone. This sequence joins TRBV6-5 and TRBJ1-4, with D unclear. The CDR3 has 13 amino acids. V gave up 6 bases and J gave up 8 bases, with 13 bases separating them. Germline assignment: CDR1 MNHEY and CDR2 SVGAGI. This CDR3 is CASRGGLGEKLFF. The CDR3 DNA reads as TGTGCCAGCAGAGGAGGGTTGGGGGAAAAACTGTTTTTT.

The rearrangement joins TRBV7-2 to TRBJ2-1, with 13 bases that match TRBD2. The CDR3 has 18 residues. V trimming: 5 bases; J trimming: 0 bases; junction bases outside the gene matches: 7. Germline assignment: CDR1 SGHTA and CDR2 FQGNSA. In DNA, the CDR3 is TGTGCCAGCAGCCTTAGCTGGACTAGCGGGAGCTCCTACAATGAGCAGTTCTTC. Translated, it gives CASSLSWTSGSSYNEQFF. Full variable domain (missing parts from reference TRBV7-2 and TRBJ2-1): GAGVSQSPSNKVTEKGKDVELRCDPISGHTALYWYRQSLGQGLEFLIYFQGNSAPDKSGLPSDRFSAERTGGSVSTLTIQRTQQEDSAVYLCASSLSWTSGSSYNEQFFGPGTRLTVL.

This rearrangement joins TRBV4-1 to TRBJ2-4, with D maybe TRBD2 (7 bases). CDR3 length: 19 residues. Trimming shortened V by 3 bases and J by 4 bases, and 25 bases separated the two germline ends. Germline-derived CDR1 and CDR2 are MGHRA and YSYEKL. The CDR3 sequence: CASSHVIGGGGLAKNIQYF. Written as DNA, the CDR3 is TGCGCCAGCAGCCATGTGATAGGGGGAGGGGGGTTGGCGAAAAACATTCAGTACTTC.

V gene TRBV7-2 combines with J gene TRBJ2-3, with unresolved D. The CDR3 is 15 residues long. V dropped 1 base and J dropped 2 bases, with 10 bases sitting between them. Germline CDR1 is SGHTA and CDR2 is FQGNSA. The CDR3 nucleotides read TGTGCCAGCAGCTTAGTCGCGGCGATCACAGATACGCAGTATTTT. It codes for CASSLVAAITDTQYF. Based on the CDR3 plus reference TRBV7-2 and TRBJ2-3, the full variable domain is GAGVSQSPSNKVTEKGKDVELRCDPISGHTALYWYRQSLGQGLEFLIYFQGNSAPDKSGLPSDRFSAERTGGSVSTLTIQRTQQEDSAVYLCASSLVAAITDTQYFGPGTRLTVL.

V gene TRBV5-1 combines with J gene TRBJ2-2, with D maybe TRBD1 (6 bases). CDR1 is SGHRS and CDR2 is YFSETQ in the germline V gene. The CDR3 consists of 15 residues. Trimming stripped 4 bases from V and 0 bases from J, with 10 bases between. CDR3 in amino acids: CASSMGDTNTGELFF. The CDR3 DNA is TGCGCCAGCAGCATGGGGGACACGAACACCGGGGAGCTGTTTTTT.

This CDR3 reads CAISEAGTSGKETQYF. The CDR3 bases are TGTGCCATCAGTGAGGCCGGGACTAGCGGGAAAGAGACCCAGTACTTC. This chain links TRBV10-3 with TRBJ2-5; 13 bases line up with TRBD2. V lost 2 bases to trimming and J lost 3 bases; unmatched junction nucleotides: 3. Germline lookup yields CDR1 ENHRY and CDR2 SYGVKD. This CDR3 has 16 residues.

The V call is TRBV28, the J call TRBJ1-1; D is ambiguous. The germline V gene encodes CDR1 MDHEN and CDR2 SYDVKM. Trimming pared 6 bases from V and 0 bases from J, leaving 5 bases between. The CDR3 consists of 12 residues. The chain's CDR3 is CASRKLNTEAFF. CDR3 coding DNA: TGTGCCAGCAGGAAGCTGAACACTGAAGCTTTCTTT.

Points on this clone: Mismatch with germline at one junction end may stem from a read error. The rearrangement joins TRBV7-2 to TRBJ2-7, with D possibly TRBD2 on 5 matching bases. This CDR3 has 12 amino acids. Germline CDR1 and CDR2: SGHTA and FQGNSA. This CDR3 reads CASSLARAEAEF. The CDR3 DNA reads as TGTGCCAGCAGCTTAGCGCGGGCCGAAGCGGAGTTC.

This clone was picked up a small number of times. The V and J genes are TRBV19 and TRBJ1-5, with D tentatively TRBD1 (5 bases). Germline CDR1 and CDR2: LNHDA and SQIVND (reference sequence). The CDR3 loop spans 14 amino acids. V was trimmed by 4 bases and J by 3 bases, leaving 10 bases between them. This CDR3 is CASSTSGLNQPQHF. CDR3 in DNA: TGTGCCAGTAGTACATCAGGGCTCAATCAGCCCCAGCATTTT.

The gene calls are TRBV29-1 and TRBJ2-3; D gene unclear. Germline CDR1 is SQVTM and CDR2 is ANQGSEA. Trimming pared 3 bases from V and 2 bases from J, leaving 15 bases between. The CDR3 contains 15 residues. This CDR3 is CSVEENLGVTDTQYF. DNA of the CDR3: TGCAGCGTTGAGGAGAATTTGGGTGTCACAGATACGCAGTATTTT.

This clone occurred a few times. The chain recombines TRBV7-2 with TRBJ2-6; TRBD1 matches 9 bases. CDR1 SGHTA and CDR2 FQGNSA come from the germline V gene. This CDR3 is 14 amino acids long. The V segment lost 9 bases and the J segment 2 bases; nucleotides outside the gene matches: 2. The CDR3 loop is CASGTGPGANVLTF. CDR3 nucleotide sequence: TGTGCCAGTGGGACAGGGCCTGGGGCCAACGTCCTGACTTTC.

This clone was detected a few times. The chain links TRBV19 to TRBJ1-2; 7 bases line up with TRBD1. Per the germline V gene, CDR1 is LNHDA and CDR2 is SQIVND (reference sequence). The V gene end was trimmed by 3 bases and the J gene end by 4 bases; junction bases not matched to a gene: 8. The CDR3 consists of 15 residues. CDR3 region: CASSILQGQIYGYTF. The CDR3 bases are TGTGCCAGTAGTATTCTACAGGGGCAGATCTATGGCTACACCTTC.

The rearrangement uses TRBV27 and TRBJ1-1; no firm D call. The CDR3 has 12 residues. From germline, CDR1 is MNHEY and CDR2 SMNVEV (reference sequence). The V gene lost 6 bases and the J gene lost 2 bases, with 7 bases spanning the gap. CDR3 protein: CASSHGNTEAFF. CDR3 DNA: TGTGCCAGCAGCCACGGTAACACTGAAGCTTTCTTT.

The genes are TRBV6-5 and TRBJ2-1; TRBD2 is a possible D gene (6 bases). The CDR3 is made up of 13 amino acids. Trimming left V 6 bases short and J 4 bases short, with 10 bases between. CDR1 is MNHEY and CDR2 is SVGAGI in the germline V gene. The CDR3 DNA sequence: TGTGCCAGCAGGGAAGCGGGTTACAATGAGCAGTTCTTC. This translates into CASREAGYNEQFF.

As to this clone: An end of the junction does not agree with germline; a read error may underlie this. The rearrangement uses TRBV4-3 and TRBJ2-1; a possible D gene is TRBD2 (6 bases). Germline CDR1 reads LGHNA; CDR2 reads YSLEER. The CDR3 has 11 residues. In DNA, the CDR3 is TGCGCCAGCAGCCAAGATCGGGGGTTAATCTTC. This encodes CASSQDRGLIF.

The chain employs TRBV4-1 and TRBJ2-7; D perhaps matches TRBD2 (5 bases). Trimming left V 4 bases short and J 6 bases short, with 19 bases between. Germline V lookup: CDR1 MGHRA, CDR2 YSYEKL. This CDR3 has 15 amino acids. This CDR3 is CASSPRADTLGEQYF. Written as DNA, the CDR3 is TGCGCCAGCAGCCCGAGGGCAGATACTTTGGGCGAGCAGTACTTC.

This chain uses TRBV30 with TRBJ2-1; TRBD1 might be the D (5 bases). This CDR3 spans 12 amino acids. Trimming shortened V by 5 bases and J by 11 bases, and 16 bases separated the two germline ends. Germline V gene sequence: CDR1 GTSNPN, CDR2 SVGIG (reference sequence). CDR3 bases: TGTGCCTGGGGGCAGGGTCTAGGGAAGCAGTTCTTC. This codes for CAWGQGLGKQFF.

This clone came up a few times. The rearrangement joins TRBV7-6 to TRBJ2-7; TRBD1 agrees at 7 bases. CDR3 length: 14 amino acids. The V segment lost 4 bases and the J segment 1 base; nucleotides outside the gene matches: 4. Germline V CDR1 and CDR2: SGHVS, FNYEAQ. This CDR3 reads CASSSSGQSYEQYF. In DNA, the CDR3 is TGTGCCAGCAGCTCGTCGGGACAGTCCTACGAGCAGTACTTC.

Written as DNA, the CDR3 is TGTGCCAGCAGCGCCCAGGGGACTGAAGCTTTCTTT. It yields the protein CASSAQGTEAFF. The V call is TRBV7-9, the J call TRBJ1-1; D possibly corresponds to TRBD1 (6 bases). The CDR3 consists of 12 residues. V was trimmed by 5 bases and J by 5 bases, leaving 9 bases between them. CDR1 is SEHNR, CDR2 FQNEAQ, per germline (reference sequence).

This chain joins TRBV1 and TRBJ1-6. TRBV1 is deemed a pseudogene. This CDR3 contains 14 residues. Written as DNA, the CDR3 is TGCACCAGCAGCAACCTATGGTTCGGTTCACCCCTCCACTTT. It specifies CTSSNLWFGSPLHF.